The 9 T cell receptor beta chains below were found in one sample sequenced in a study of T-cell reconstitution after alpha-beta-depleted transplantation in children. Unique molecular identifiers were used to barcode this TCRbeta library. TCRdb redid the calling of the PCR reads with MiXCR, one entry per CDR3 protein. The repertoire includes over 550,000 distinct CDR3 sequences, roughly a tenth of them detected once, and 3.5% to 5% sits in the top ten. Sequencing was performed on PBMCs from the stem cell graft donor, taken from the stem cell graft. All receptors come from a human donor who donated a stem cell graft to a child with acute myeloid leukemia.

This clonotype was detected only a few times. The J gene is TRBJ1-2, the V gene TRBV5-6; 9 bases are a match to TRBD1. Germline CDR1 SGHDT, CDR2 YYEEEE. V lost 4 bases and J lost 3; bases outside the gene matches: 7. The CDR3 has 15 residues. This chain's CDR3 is CASSPGDRADYGYTF. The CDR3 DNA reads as TGTGCCAGCAGCCCCGGGGACAGGGCGGACTATGGCTACACCTTC.

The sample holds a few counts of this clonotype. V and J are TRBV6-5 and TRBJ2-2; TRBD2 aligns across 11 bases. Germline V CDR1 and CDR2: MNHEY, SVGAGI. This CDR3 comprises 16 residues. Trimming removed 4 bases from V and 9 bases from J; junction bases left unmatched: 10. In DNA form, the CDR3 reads TGTGCCAGCAGTTCGGGACTAGCGGATCGCATATGGGAGCTGTTTTTT. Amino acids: CASSSGLADRIWELFF.

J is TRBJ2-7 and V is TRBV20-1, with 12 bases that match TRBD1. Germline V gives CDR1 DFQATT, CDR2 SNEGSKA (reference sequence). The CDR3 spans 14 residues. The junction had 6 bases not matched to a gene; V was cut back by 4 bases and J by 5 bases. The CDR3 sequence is CSATRGTGGDEQYF. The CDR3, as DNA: TGCAGTGCTACCCGGGGGACAGGGGGCGACGAGCAGTACTTC.

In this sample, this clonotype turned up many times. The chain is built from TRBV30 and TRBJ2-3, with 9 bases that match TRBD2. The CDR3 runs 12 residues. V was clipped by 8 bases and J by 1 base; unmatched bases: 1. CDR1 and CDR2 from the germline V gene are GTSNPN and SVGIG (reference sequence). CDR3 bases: TGTGCCCGGACTAGCGGCACAGATACGCAGTATTTT. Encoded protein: CARTSGTDTQYF. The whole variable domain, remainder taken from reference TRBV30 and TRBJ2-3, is SQTIHQWPATLVQPVGSPLSLECTVEGTSNPNLYWYRQAAGRGLQLLFYSVGIGQISSEVPQNLSASRPQDRQFILSSKKLLLSDSGFYLCARTSGTDTQYFGPGTRLTVL.

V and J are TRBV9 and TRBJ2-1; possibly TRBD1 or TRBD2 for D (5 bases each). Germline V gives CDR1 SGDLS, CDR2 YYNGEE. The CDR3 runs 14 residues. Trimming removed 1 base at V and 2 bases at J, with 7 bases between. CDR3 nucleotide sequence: TGTGCCAGCAGCGTACGGGGCCCCTACAATGAGCAGTTCTTC. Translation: CASSVRGPYNEQFF.

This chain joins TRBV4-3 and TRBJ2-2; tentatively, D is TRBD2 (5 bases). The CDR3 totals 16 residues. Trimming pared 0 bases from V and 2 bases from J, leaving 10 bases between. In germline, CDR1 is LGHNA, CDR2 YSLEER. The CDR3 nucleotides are TGCGCCAGCAGCCAAGATTTAAGCGGCAACACCGGGGAGCTGTTTTTT. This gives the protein CASSQDLSGNTGELFF.

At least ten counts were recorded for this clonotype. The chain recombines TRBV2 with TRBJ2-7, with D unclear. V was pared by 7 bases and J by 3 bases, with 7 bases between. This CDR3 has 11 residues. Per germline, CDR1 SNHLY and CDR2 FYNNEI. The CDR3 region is CASTRSYEQYF. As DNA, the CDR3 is TGTGCCAGCACGCGAAGCTACGAGCAGTACTTC.

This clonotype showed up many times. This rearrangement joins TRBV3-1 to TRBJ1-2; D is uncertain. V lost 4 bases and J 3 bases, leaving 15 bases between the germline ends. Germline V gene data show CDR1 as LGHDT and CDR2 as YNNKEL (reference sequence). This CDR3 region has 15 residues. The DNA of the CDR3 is TGTGCCAGCAGCCGAGACCTAACTCCCGACTATGGCTACACCTTC. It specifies CASSRDLTPDYGYTF.

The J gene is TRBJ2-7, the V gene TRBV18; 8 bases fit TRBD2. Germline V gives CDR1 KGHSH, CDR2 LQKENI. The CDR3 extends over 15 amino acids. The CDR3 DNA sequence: TGTCCCCTCAAGCGGGAGCCGGGAAGGGCCTACGAGCAGTACTTC. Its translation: CPLKREPGRAYEQYF.